Below, 18 T cell receptor beta chains from the same sample are listed, as sequenced in a study of T cells after yellow fever vaccination. TCRdb independently ran MiXCR on the 5' RACE reads; one entry per CDR3 protein. The sample consists of some 350,000 distinct CDR3 sequences, 3% to 4.5% of them appearing once. Here the sequenced sample was PBMCs, taken 5 days after the yellow fever booster vaccination. The origin of the receptors is a man aged 18-30 years who received the YFV17D yellow fever vaccine.

This clonotype was seen a few times. The genes are TRBV6-5 and TRBJ1-6; a possible D gene is TRBD1 (5 bases). CDR1 MNHEY and CDR2 SVGAGI come from the germline V gene. V was pared by 0 bases and J by 10 bases, with 13 bases between. This CDR3 spans 15 amino acids. The CDR3 DNA sequence: TGTGCCAGCAGTTACTCTTTCCAGGGCAACTCACCCCTCCACTTT. Protein sequence: CASSYSFQGNSPLHF.

In its sample, this clonotype was seen a few times. This chain joins TRBV7-9 and TRBJ2-1; TRBD1 agrees at 12 bases. The CDR3 contains 16 residues. Germline V gene sequence: CDR1 SEHNR, CDR2 FQNEAQ (reference sequence). J gave up 7 bases and V 1 base, and 5 bases lay outside the gene matches. CDR3: CASSLGGTGGSNEQFF. The CDR3 DNA follows: TGTGCCAGCAGCTTAGGAGGGACAGGGGGCTCGAATGAGCAGTTCTTC.

In its sample, this clonotype was seen a few times. The chain employs TRBV20-1 and TRBJ2-7; no definite D call. The CDR3 is 11 amino acids. V was pared by 6 bases and J by 3 bases, with 9 bases between. Germline V CDR1 and CDR2: DFQATT, SNEGSKA (reference sequence). The DNA for the CDR3 is TGCAGTGCAGGGTACATCTACGAGCAGTACTTC. Encoded protein: CSAGYIYEQYF.

The sample holds many counts of this clonotype. The rearrangement joins TRBV4-1 to TRBJ2-7; TRBD2 agrees at 10 bases. The length of the CDR3 is 15 residues. Germline CDR1 reads MGHRA; CDR2 reads YSYEKL. Unmatched junction bases numbered 6, after V lost 4 bases and J lost 3 bases. The CDR3 here is CASSLIAGGLYEQYV. DNA of the CDR3: TGCGCCAGCAGCCTTATAGCGGGGGGTCTCTACGAGCAGTACGTC.

A few counts support this clonotype. This chain links TRBV5-1 with TRBJ1-4; D is perhaps TRBD1 (6 bases). V dropped 2 bases and J dropped 4 bases, with 9 bases sitting between them. CDR3 length: 14 amino acids. Germline values: CDR1 SGHRS, CDR2 YFSETQ. CDR3 bases: TGCGCCAGCAGCTTCCGGGACAATAATGAAAAACTGTTTTTT. It is translated as CASSFRDNNEKLFF. The full variable domain, in which reference TRBV5-1 and TRBJ1-4 provide the parts outside the CDR3, is KAGVTQTPRYLIKTRGQQVTLSCSPISGHRSVSWYQQTPGQGLQFLFEYFSETQRNKGNFPGRFSGRQFSNSRSEMNVSTLELGDSALYLCASSFRDNNEKLFFGSGTQLSVL.

In this sample, this clonotype turned up many times. The chain uses TRBV7-8 and TRBJ1-5; perhaps TRBD1 as D (5 bases). The CDR3 contains 15 residues. Germline assignment: CDR1 SGHVS and CDR2 FQNEAQ. V gave up 2 bases and J gave up 7 bases, with 15 bases separating them. The CDR3 reads CASSLNFQGGQPQHF. CDR3 nucleotides: TGTGCCAGCAGCTTAAATTTCCAGGGCGGGCAGCCCCAGCATTTT.

This clonotype turned up a few times. The chain recombines TRBV20-1 with TRBJ2-7; TRBD2 agrees at 12 bases. Germline CDR1 reads DFQATT; CDR2 reads SNEGSKA (reference sequence). This CDR3 is 15 amino acids long. V shed 6 bases and J 6 bases; nucleotides not matched to a gene: 12. The CDR3 DNA follows: TGCAGTGCGCCAGCTAGCGGGGGGGCTGTAGCCGAGCAGTACTTC. Its protein is CSAPASGGAVAEQYF.

This clonotype was counted only a few times. The V gene is TRBV9, the J gene TRBJ2-2; no reliable D call. CDR3 size: 12 residues. Per the germline V gene, CDR1 is SGDLS and CDR2 is YYNGEE. Trimming cost V 2 bases and J 7 bases, with 6 bases left between them. The CDR3: CASSVSDGELFF. The DNA of the CDR3 is TGTGCCAGCAGCGTGTCAGACGGGGAGCTGTTTTTT.

A few counts support this clonotype. The rearrangement uses TRBV7-6 and TRBJ2-7, with 9 positions matching TRBD1. This CDR3 contains 16 residues. Germline trimming cut 5 bases from V and 6 bases from J; bases unmatched to any gene: 14. The V gene's germline CDR1 is SGHVS and CDR2 FNYEAQ. Here the CDR3 DNA reads TGTGCCAGCAGCCAAACAGGGGGCTCCATGAGTGGCGAGCAGTACTTC. Its protein is CASSQTGGSMSGEQYF.

This clonotype was counted many times. The gene calls are TRBV7-8 and TRBJ1-5; D is ambiguous. The ends were cut back, 5 bases at V and 14 bases at J, with 22 bases in the middle. The CDR3 length is 14 residues. CDR1 and CDR2 (germline): SGHVS, FQNEAQ. Here the CDR3 reads CASSRPPAGRDKHF. Written as DNA, the CDR3 is TGTGCCAGCAGCCGACCTCCCGCTGGGAGGGATAAGCATTTT.

The table lists this clonotype with a few counts. This rearrangement joins TRBV4-1 to TRBJ1-2; D is unresolved. The CDR3 length is 15 residues. In germline, CDR1 is MGHRA, CDR2 YSYEKL. V lost 4 bases and J lost 7, with 19 bases in between. CDR3 bases: TGCGCCAGCAGCCGGAACCCCGGGATGAGCGGTGGCTACACCTTC. This gives the protein CASSRNPGMSGGYTF.

This clonotype was recorded a few times. The chain links TRBV19 to TRBJ1-1; TRBD1 might be the D (5 bases). Deletions cut 9 bases from V and 0 bases from J, with 11 bases between. Germline CDR1 and CDR2: LNHDA and SQIVND (reference sequence). The CDR3 is made up of 13 amino acids. The chain's CDR3 is CASTGLLNTEAFF. As DNA, the CDR3 is TGTGCCAGCACAGGTTTATTGAACACTGAAGCTTTCTTT. Looking up the rest from reference TRBV19 and TRBJ1-1 gives the full variable domain: DGGITQSPKYLFRKEGQNVTLSCEQNLNHDAMYWYRQDPGQGLRLIYYSQIVNDFQKGDIAEGYSVSREKKESFPLTVTSAQKNPTAFYLCASTGLLNTEAFFGQGTRLTVV.

This clonotype has more than one count but fewer than ten. The chain recombines TRBV19 with TRBJ1-5; D uncertain. Germline-derived CDR1 and CDR2 are LNHDA and SQIVND (reference sequence). The CDR3 spans 15 residues. The V end lost 3 bases, the J end lost 4 bases, and 13 bases lay between the germline ends. Written as DNA, the CDR3 is TGTGCCAGTAGTATTGAGGGTCGGAGGAATCAGCCCCAGCATTTT. Translating gives CASSIEGRRNQPQHF.

The genes are TRBV27 and TRBJ1-1; D remains unclear. The germline CDR1 and CDR2 sequences are MNHEY and SMNVEV (reference sequence). V lost 1 base, J lost 11 bases, and 11 bases lay in between. This CDR3 comprises 12 residues. The CDR3 sequence: CASSLYGQQAFF. The CDR3 coding sequence is TGTGCCAGCAGTTTATACGGGCAGCAGGCTTTCTTT.

This clonotype was detected ten times or more. V is TRBV4-2 and J is TRBJ2-5; 11 bases agree with TRBD2. Germline assignment: CDR1 LGHNA and CDR2 YNFKEQ. With V trimmed by 0 bases and J by 5 bases, 2 bases remained unmatched. The CDR3 sequence is 15 residues long. The CDR3 sequence is CASSQDSGGAETQYF. The CDR3 DNA reads as TGTGCCAGCAGCCAAGATAGCGGGGGGGCCGAGACCCAGTACTTC.

The rearrangement links TRBV6-2 or TRBV6-3 to TRBJ1-2; no reliable D call. V was cut by 6 bases and J by 2 bases, with 4 bases left in between. The CDR3 loop spans 11 amino acids. The germline V gene has CDR1 MNHEY and CDR2 SVGEGT. CDR3 nucleotide sequence: TGTGCCAGCAGCACGAACTATGGCTACACCTTC. It encodes CASSTNYGYTF.

A few counts support this clonotype. The genes are TRBV5-5 and TRBJ2-1; 8 bases line up with TRBD2. V lost 0 bases and J lost 7; bases outside the gene matches: 6. CDR3 size: 15 residues. CDR1 is SGHKS and CDR2 is YYEKEE in the germline V gene (reference sequence). CDR3 DNA sequence: TGTGCCAGCAGCTTGGTAACGGGGGGGCAGAATGAGCAGTTCTTC. This translates into CASSLVTGGQNEQFF. The complete variable domain, with remaining parts taken from reference TRBV5-5 and TRBJ2-1, reads DAGVTQSPTHLIKTRGQQVTLRCSPISGHKSVSWYQQVLGQGPQFIFQYYEKEERGRGNFPDRFSARQFPNYSSELNVNALLLGDSALYLCASSLVTGGQNEQFFGPGTRLTVL.

The gene calls are TRBV24-1 and TRBJ2-2; perhaps TRBD1 as D (6 bases). The CDR3 runs 14 residues. Trimming shortened V by 5 bases and J by 5 bases, and 11 bases separated the two germline ends. The germline V gene encodes CDR1 KGHDR and CDR2 SFDVKD. The CDR3 sequence is CATSAAGVTGELFF. The CDR3 region has the DNA TGTGCCACCAGTGCGGCAGGGGTGACCGGGGAGCTGTTTTTT.